Presented here are 7 T cell receptor beta chains from one specimen sequenced in a study of T cell clones after liver transplantation. Produced via immunoSEQ multiplex PCR; TCRdb's table is partial and in-frame only. The repertoire includes around 110,000 clones, roughly nine tenths of them detected once, and roughly 0.8% sits in the top ten. The specimen comprised CD4+ T cells from blood, sampled 12 months after liver transplant. Every receptor here comes from a human patient who received a liver transplant. Some T cells may be supplied by the graft donor.

The chain employs TRBV4-3 and TRBJ2-7; D is perhaps TRBD2 (6 bases). The V end was cut by 1 base, the J end by 0 bases, with 13 bases between. Germline values: CDR1 LGHNA, CDR2 YSLEER. The CDR3 is 16 amino acids. The CDR3, as DNA: TGCGCCAGCAGCCAAGCTCGGAGGGAGAGCTCCTACGAGCAGTACTTC. It codes for CASSQARRESSYEQYF.

The V call is TRBV27, the J call TRBJ2-3; D may be TRBD1 or TRBD2 (5 bases each). CDR3 length: 16 amino acids. Trimming left V 4 bases short and J 3 bases short, with 17 bases between. Looked up from germline, CDR1 is MNHEY and CDR2 is SMNVEV (reference sequence). This CDR3 is CASSSTMGVGTDTQYF. The DNA of the CDR3 is TGTGCCAGCAGTTCAACCATGGGGGTCGGTACAGATACGCAGTATTTT.

The chain combines TRBV5-1 with TRBJ1-1, with D unclear. This CDR3 is 15 amino acids long. In germline, CDR1 is SGHRS, CDR2 YFSETQ. Trimming took 0 bases from V and 4 from J, leaving 13 bases between them. CDR3 bases: TGCGCCAGCAGCTTGGAGGCGAGACCGGGCACTGAAGCTTTCTTT. This encodes CASSLEARPGTEAFF. Full variable domain (remainder filled in from reference TRBV5-1 and TRBJ1-1): KAGVTQTPRYLIKTRGQQVTLSCSPISGHRSVSWYQQTPGQGLQFLFEYFSETQRNKGNFPGRFSGRQFSNSRSEMNVSTLELGDSALYLCASSLEARPGTEAFFGQGTRLTVV.

The V gene is TRBV5-6, the J gene TRBJ2-7; TRBD1 is a possible D gene (5 bases). V was trimmed by 2 bases and J by 0 bases, leaving 9 bases between them. Germline V gene sequence: CDR1 SGHDT, CDR2 YYEEEE. This CDR3 region has 14 residues. The CDR3: CASSFRTRSYEQYF. In DNA, the CDR3 is TGTGCCAGCAGCTTCAGGACACGCTCCTACGAGCAGTACTTC.

The table lists this clone with a count of one. The chain links TRBV28 to TRBJ1-3; TRBD1 might be the D (6 bases). The CDR3 is 14 amino acids. Trimming took off 6 bases at V and 2 bases at J, with 11 bases between the two ends. CDR1 is MDHEN, CDR2 SYDVKM, per germline. CDR3: CASSLQGAGNTIYF. The CDR3 DNA is TGTGCCAGCAGCTTACAGGGTGCTGGAAACACCATATATTTT.

The J gene is TRBJ1-1, the V gene TRBV27, with 7 bases that match TRBD1. J lost 5 bases, V lost 6 bases, and 12 bases had no gene match. CDR1 and CDR2 (germline): MNHEY, SMNVEV (reference sequence). CDR3 length: 15 amino acids. The CDR3 loop is CASSPSIQGRTEAFF. The CDR3 nucleotides are TGTGCCAGCAGCCCCTCAATACAGGGGCGTACTGAAGCTTTCTTT.

The J gene is TRBJ2-1, the V gene TRBV29-1, with 7 bases aligning to TRBD2. J lost 2 bases, V lost 0 bases, and 1 base had no gene match. This CDR3 region has 14 residues. Germline lookup yields CDR1 SQVTM and CDR2 ANQGSEA. The CDR3 coding sequence is TGCAGCGTTGAAGACGCGGGAGCCTACAATGAGCAGTTCTTC. Protein sequence: CSVEDAGAYNEQFF.